This TCR beta chain originates from a study of cytomegalovirus exposure and HLA in healthy donors. The PCR ran on 60 Vbeta and 13 Jbeta primers. Authors' data handling: In a later analysis, approximately 73 million unique TCR beta chains included roughly 11 million shared by two or more donors. Profiled with immunoSEQ multiplex PCR; TCRdb holds only in-frame clones, not every one. V and J calls and clone size come straight from that table; D and trimming were deduced from the DNA. The table records some 130,000 clones, about 71% of them present only once. CDR1 and CDR2 from the germline V gene are LNHDA and SQIVND (reference sequence). Trimming took off 5 bases at V and 3 bases at J, with 21 bases between the two ends. This CDR3 spans 17 amino acids. Nominally healthy donors provided the samples, though records likely missed some immune exposures.

This TCR derives from a woman in her sixties or seventies in good health and CMV-seropositive. J is TRBJ2-3 and V is TRBV19, with D possibly matching TRBD2 (7 bases). The sequencing input was PBMCs. The CDR3 loop reads CASSPQLGGGPTDTQYF. CDR3 DNA sequence: TGTGCCAGTAGTCCACAGTTAGGGGGAGGGCCGACAGATACGCAGTATTTT.